Listed here are 13 T cell receptor beta chains from one sample, sequenced in a study of cytomegalovirus exposure and HLA in healthy donors. PCR was performed using 60 Vbeta and 13 Jbeta primers. Clones were read by immunoSEQ multiplex PCR, and TCRdb kept only the in-frame ones, dropping some. The sample consists of roughly 110,000 clones, 75% to 85% of them appearing once. The sequencing input was PBMCs. All receptors derive from a man aged 45-65 years in good health and CMV-seronegative.

This clone was counted a single time. The chain employs TRBV6-6 and TRBJ1-2; D gene unclear. The CDR3 is made up of 14 amino acids. Germline lookup yields CDR1 MNHNY and CDR2 SVGAGI (reference sequence). Deletions cut 7 bases from V and 2 bases from J, with 14 bases between. The CDR3 here is CASKTRAENYGYTF. CDR3 nucleotide sequence: TGTGCCAGCAAGACGAGGGCGGAGAACTATGGCTACACCTTC.

The genes are TRBV30 and TRBJ2-4, with D perhaps matching TRBD2 (7 bases). Germline V CDR1 and CDR2: GTSNPN, SVGIG (reference sequence). V lost 4 bases to trimming and J lost 0 bases, with 19 bases between them. The CDR3 consists of 17 residues. In nucleotides, the CDR3 is TGTGCCTGGAAGGGGGGGGGTAGGGCCGTAGCCAAAAACATTCAGTACTTC. Its protein product is CAWKGGGRAVAKNIQYF.

This sequence joins TRBV27 and TRBJ2-1; perhaps TRBD1 as D (5 bases). CDR3 length: 14 amino acids. Trimming cost V 5 bases and J 7 bases, with 15 bases left between them. From germline, CDR1 is MNHEY and CDR2 SMNVEV (reference sequence). The CDR3 bases are TGTGCCAGCAGTCTCGACAGCATTCAGAATGAGCAGTTCTTC. Translation: CASSLDSIQNEQFF.

This chain links TRBV19 with TRBJ2-1; 7 nucleotides align to TRBD2. There are 13 residues in the CDR3. Germline assignment: CDR1 LNHDA and CDR2 SQIVND (reference sequence). With V trimmed by 7 bases and J by 8 bases, 8 bases remained unmatched. The CDR3 loop reads CASKRLAGDEQFF. Written as DNA, the CDR3 is TGTGCCAGTAAACGACTAGCCGGCGATGAGCAGTTCTTC.

The chain recombines TRBV6-6 with TRBJ1-1; the D is unclear. CDR1 and CDR2 (germline): MNHNY, SVGAGI (reference sequence). Trimming left V 5 bases short and J 7 bases short, with 17 bases between. The CDR3 contains 14 residues. The CDR3 nucleotides read TGTGCCAGCAGTACCTTCAAGCGGGTCGGTGAAGCTTTCTTT. Translated, it gives CASSTFKRVGEAFF.

J is TRBJ2-3 and V is TRBV5-4; no definite D call. V was shortened by 2 bases and J by 4 bases, with 8 bases between the two germline ends. Germline V gene data show CDR1 as SGHNT and CDR2 as YYREEE (reference sequence). CDR3 length: 13 amino acids. As DNA, the CDR3 is TGTGCCAGCAGCTTTGCAGTGGCAGATACGCAGTATTTT. Translation: CASSFAVADTQYF.

This clone is a singleton in its sample. V usage is TRBV5-4 and J usage is TRBJ2-1, with TRBD1 matching 8 bases. CDR3 length equals 16 residues. The germline V gene encodes CDR1 SGHNT and CDR2 YYREEE (reference sequence). J lost 2 bases, V lost 3 bases, and 7 bases had no gene match. CDR3 loop: CASSSGGQGPYNEQFF. CDR3 DNA sequence: TGTGCCAGCAGCTCGGGCGGACAGGGCCCCTACAATGAGCAGTTCTTC.

Here the CDR3 reads CATTETNYGYTF. The CDR3 DNA reads as TGTGCCACCACCGAGACTAACTATGGCTACACCTTC. The chain carries TRBV19 and TRBJ1-2; D is undetermined. CDR3 length: 12 amino acids. From germline, CDR1 is LNHDA and CDR2 SQIVND (reference sequence). Trimming stripped 10 bases from V and 0 bases from J, with 9 bases between. Complete variable domain (other parts from reference TRBV19 and TRBJ1-2): DGGITQSPKYLFRKEGQNVTLSCEQNLNHDAMYWYRQDPGQGLRLIYYSQIVNDFQKGDIAEGYSVSREKKESFPLTVTSAQKNPTAFYLCATTETNYGYTFGSGTRLTVV.

The chain recombines TRBV19 with TRBJ2-5; TRBD1 aligns across 8 bases. Per the germline V gene, CDR1 is LNHDA and CDR2 is SQIVND (reference sequence). The CDR3 length is 14 residues. J gave up 1 base and V 4 bases, and 2 bases lay outside the gene matches. In DNA, the CDR3 is TGTGCCAGTAGTACGGGACAGGTCCAAGAGACCCAGTACTTC. Residues: CASSTGQVQETQYF.

V is TRBV19 and J is TRBJ2-1; possibly TRBD2 for D (5 bases). The CDR3 is 16 residues long. V was cut by 6 bases and J by 1 base, with 16 bases left in between. From germline, CDR1 is LNHDA and CDR2 SQIVND (reference sequence). The CDR3 sequence is CASRPGEARSYNEQFF. CDR3 nucleotide sequence: TGTGCCAGTAGACCCGGGGAAGCTAGATCCTACAATGAGCAGTTCTTC.

The CDR3 bases are TGTGCCATCAGTGAGTCGACTGAGATCCTACAGCATTTT. As protein: CAISESTEILQHF. V and J are TRBV10-3 and TRBJ1-5; D call uncertain. CDR3 length: 13 amino acids. Germline CDR1 ENHRY, CDR2 SYGVKD. V lost 0 bases and J lost 13, with 13 bases in between.

V and J are TRBV7-3 and TRBJ2-3, with 8 bases identical to TRBD1. V dropped 0 bases and J dropped 4; count of bases not matched to a gene: 6. CDR1 is SGHTA and CDR2 is FQGTGA in the germline V gene. The CDR3 covers 16 residues. The CDR3 DNA reads TGTGCCAGCAGCTTAACCGGGACAGGAGGGGCAGATACGCAGTATTTT. Protein: CASSLTGTGGADTQYF.

V usage is TRBV5-1 and J usage is TRBJ1-1; D gene unclear. V was shortened by 3 bases and J by 7 bases, with 19 bases between the two germline ends. CDR1 and CDR2 from the germline V gene are SGHRS and YFSETQ. The CDR3 consists of 15 residues. For the CDR3, the DNA is TGCGCCAGCAGCTGGTTGGAGCGGTCGGAGGATGAAGCTTTCTTT. As protein: CASSWLERSEDEAFF.